The entry below gives a single TCR beta chain sequence along with its context. The antigen is not known. As the method for making TCR beta libraries, quantitative 5'-RACE with molecular barcodes was used. Each CDR3 protein gets one entry after TCRdb re-called the 5' RACE reads with MiXCR. The sample shows some 140,000 distinct CDR3 sequences, about 7% of them seen only once. This record belongs to a study of CD8 T cells in ankylosing spondylitis. Regarding the study as a whole: From matched ankylosing spondylitis synovial fluid, disease-linked clones were reportedly recovered at significantly enriched levels. It appeared that ankylosing spondylitis blood was characterized by a TCR beta motif of roughly 8 highly homologous variants.

Germline lookup yields CDR1 SQVTM and CDR2 ANQGSEA. CDR3 size: 15 residues. V shed 6 bases and J shed 5 bases, with 21 bases lying between them. This clonotype originated in a female donor with ankylosing spondylitis or in good health (not recorded which). The chain is built from TRBV29-1 and TRBJ2-3, with a possible D match to TRBD2 (5 bases). The sequenced sample consisted of blood, either unsorted or a sorted T cell fraction (not recorded which). The CDR3 sequence: CSVEATGGLGDTQYF. CDR3 sequence (DNA): TGCAGCGTCGAGGCGACTGGAGGTCTGGGAGATACGCAGTATTTT.